This T cell receptor (beta chain) was captured in a study of molecular identifiers for immune sequencing clone quantification. Study observations and caveats: Single-cell amounts of spiked Jurkat TCR RNA were reportedly detectable among about 960,000 naive cells.

From the PCR reads, TCRdb called clonotypes with MiXCR, one entry per CDR3 protein. The table lists over 600,000 distinct CDR3 sequences, 20% of them singletons. Germline CDR1 reads MGHRA; CDR2 reads YSYEKL. This CDR3 has 13 residues. Details on this clonotype: The antigen remains undetermined. A read error may be the cause here, since a much bigger clone is one base away.

The TCR was taken from a human donor in good health. Some libraries in this study had Jurkat cell RNA spiked in. The sequencing sample was made of naive CD8+ T cells from blood, with Jurkat cell RNA spiked in. Subset given: FACS-sorted CD8+CD4-CCR7+CD45RA+ naive T cells. V gene TRBV4-1 combines with J gene TRBJ1-1; 9 bases match TRBD1. The CDR3 sequence is CAGSRTGAVEAFF. The CDR3 DNA reads as TGCGCCGGCAGCCGGACAGGGGCCGTTGAAGCTTTCTTT.